Shown below are 10 T cell receptor beta chains from a single sample sequenced in a study of CD8 T cells in ankylosing spondylitis. Via MiXCR, TCRdb re-called the 5' RACE reads, giving one row per CDR3 protein. Counted here are some 71,000 distinct CDR3 sequences, approximately 5.3% occurring once; the ten biggest clones make up around 2.2%. The sequenced sample consisted of blood, either unsorted or a sorted T cell fraction (not recorded which). These receptors all come from a male donor with ankylosing spondylitis or in good health (not recorded which).

The sample holds many counts of this clonotype. This CDR3 is CASSFSVEGAQPQHF. For the CDR3, the DNA is TGTGCCAGCAGTTTCTCTGTCGAGGGGGCTCAGCCCCAGCATTTT. The V gene is TRBV28, the J gene TRBJ1-5; 7 positions match TRBD1. The CDR3 spans 15 residues. Germline assignment: CDR1 MDHEN and CDR2 SYDVKM. Germline trimming cut 3 bases from V and 6 bases from J; bases unmatched to any gene: 8. Drawing the rest from reference TRBV28 and TRBJ1-5, the complete variable domain is DVKVTQSSRYLVKRTGEKVFLECVQDMDHENMFWYRQDPGLGLRLIYFSYDVKMKEKGDIPEGYSVSREKKERFSLILESASTNQTSMYLCASSFSVEGAQPQHFGDGTRLSIL.

This clonotype was found many times. The chain uses TRBV29-1 and TRBJ2-2, with D possibly TRBD2 on 5 matching bases. V lost 0 bases and J lost 8, with 10 bases in between. CDR3 length: 13 amino acids. CDR1 SQVTM and CDR2 ANQGSEA come from the germline V gene. In nucleotides, the CDR3 is TGCAGCGTTGAAGACTCTACTAGGGGGGAGCTGTTTTTT. Its translation is CSVEDSTRGELFF.

At least ten counts were recorded for this clonotype. The V and J genes are TRBV27 and TRBJ1-2, with D possibly being TRBD1 (5 bases). The CDR3 is made up of 16 amino acids. The V gene lost 0 bases and the J gene lost 2 bases, with 13 bases spanning the gap. Germline V gene sequence: CDR1 MNHEY, CDR2 SMNVEV (reference sequence). CDR3 residues: CASSLSGGALNYGYTF. For the CDR3, the DNA is TGTGCCAGCAGTTTATCGGGGGGTGCTTTGAACTATGGCTACACCTTC.

This clonotype was counted at least ten times. This sequence joins TRBV7-6 and TRBJ2-2; D call uncertain. Trimming took 6 bases from V and 0 from J, leaving 5 bases between them. Germline V CDR1 and CDR2: SGHVS, FNYEAQ. The CDR3 runs 13 residues. DNA for the CDR3: TGTGCCAGCAGACGGTCGAACACCGGGGAGCTGTTTTTT. It specifies CASRRSNTGELFF.

This clonotype was counted ten times or more. This rearrangement joins TRBV5-1 to TRBJ2-1; D is possibly TRBD2 (6 bases). Germline-derived CDR1 and CDR2 are SGHRS and YFSETQ. CDR3 length equals 16 residues. V gave up 0 bases and J gave up 4 bases, with 14 bases separating them. The CDR3 DNA reads as TGCGCCAGCAGCTTGGATTTTGGGCGGGGATACAATGAGCAGTTCTTC. Amino acids: CASSLDFGRGYNEQFF.

This clonotype came up many times. The DNA of the CDR3 is TGTGCCAGCAGGGGTATGACAGGGGTATACGATGAGCAGTTCTTC. Encoded protein: CASRGMTGVYDEQFF. The V and J genes are TRBV12-3 or TRBV12-4 and TRBJ2-1, with 8 positions matching TRBD1. CDR3 length: 15 residues. The ends lost 6 bases at V and 8 bases at J; junction bases unmatched: 12.

This clonotype was seen many times. One end of the junction is discordant with germline, which a read error may explain. The J gene is TRBJ2-5, the V gene TRBV11-2; TRBD2 agrees at 8 bases. Germline V gives CDR1 SGHAT, CDR2 FQNNGV. This CDR3 comprises 16 residues. This chain's CDR3 is CASRLGAGGIQETQYF. The CDR3 nucleotides are TGTGCCAGCAGATTAGGGGCGGGGGGAATCCAAGAGACCCAGTACTTC.

This clonotype was seen many times. The V gene is TRBV5-1, the J gene TRBJ1-2; unclear D gene. The CDR3 contains 16 residues. The germline V gene encodes CDR1 SGHRS and CDR2 YFSETQ. The V and J ends lost 4 bases and 4 bases respectively, with 20 bases between them. The CDR3 reads CASSPEGWDPSYGYTF. DNA for the CDR3: TGCGCCAGCAGCCCCGAAGGGTGGGATCCGAGCTATGGCTACACCTTC.

This clonotype was seen at least ten times. This chain links TRBV20-1 with TRBJ2-7, with 10 bases lining up with TRBD1. CDR3 length: 13 residues. The germline CDR1 and CDR2 sequences are DFQATT and SNEGSKA (reference sequence). V trimming: 7 bases; J trimming: 2 bases; junction bases outside the gene matches: 5. The CDR3 sequence: CSGTGTGAYEQYF. For the CDR3, the DNA is TGCAGTGGGACCGGGACAGGGGCCTACGAGCAGTACTTC.

This clonotype was counted at least ten times. The genes are TRBV5-1 and TRBJ2-2; maybe TRBD2 (5 bases). Trimming stripped 7 bases from V and 1 base from J, with 8 bases between. Germline V gene sequence: CDR1 SGHRS, CDR2 YFSETQ. This CDR3 spans 13 amino acids. This CDR3 reads CASEEGNTGELFF. CDR3 sequence (DNA): TGCGCCAGCGAAGAGGGGAACACCGGGGAGCTGTTTTTT.